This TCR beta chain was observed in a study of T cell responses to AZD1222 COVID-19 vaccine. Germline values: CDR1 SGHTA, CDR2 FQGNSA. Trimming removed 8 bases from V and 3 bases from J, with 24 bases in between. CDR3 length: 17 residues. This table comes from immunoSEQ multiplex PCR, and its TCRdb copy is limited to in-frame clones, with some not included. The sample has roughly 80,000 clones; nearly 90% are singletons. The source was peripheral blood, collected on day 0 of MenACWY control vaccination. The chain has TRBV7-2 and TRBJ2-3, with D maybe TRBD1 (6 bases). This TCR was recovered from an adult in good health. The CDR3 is CASLRTGFTHTTDTQYF. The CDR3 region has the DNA TGTGCCAGCCTTCGCACAGGGTTCACACACACAACAGATACGCAGTATTTT.